Sequencing of this T cell receptor (beta chain) was carried out in a study of shared clonotypes between healthy human individuals. Trimming shortened V by 1 base and J by 1 base, and 15 bases separated the two germline ends. Per germline, CDR1 MGHRA and CDR2 YSYEKL. The CDR3 extends over 17 amino acids. Clones were read by immunoSEQ multiplex PCR, and TCRdb kept only the in-frame ones, dropping some. The sample gives under 2,500,000 clones, approximately 94% of which show up once; about 0.13% is in the top ten. The TCR was taken from a man younger than 30 in good health. The chain combines TRBV4-1 with TRBJ2-3; D remains ambiguous. The sequencing input was naive CD4+ T cells sorted from blood. Subset defined: CD45RA+ positively selected. The CDR3 DNA is TGCGCCAGCAGCCAAGGAAACGGAAAGATAGGCACAGATACGCAGTATTTT. Translated: CASSQGNGKIGTDTQYF.